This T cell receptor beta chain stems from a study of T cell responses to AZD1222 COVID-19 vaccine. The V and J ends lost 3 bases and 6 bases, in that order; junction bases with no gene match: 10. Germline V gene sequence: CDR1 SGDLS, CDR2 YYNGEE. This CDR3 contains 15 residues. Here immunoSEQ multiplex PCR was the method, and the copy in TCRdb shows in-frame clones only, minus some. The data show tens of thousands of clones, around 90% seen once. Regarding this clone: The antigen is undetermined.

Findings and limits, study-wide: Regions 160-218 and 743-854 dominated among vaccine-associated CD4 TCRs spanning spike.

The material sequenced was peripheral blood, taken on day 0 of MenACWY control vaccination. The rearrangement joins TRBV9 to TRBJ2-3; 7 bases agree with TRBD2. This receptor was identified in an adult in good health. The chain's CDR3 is CASSAKAGEGDTQYF. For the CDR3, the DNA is TGTGCCAGCAGCGCTAAGGCGGGAGAGGGGGATACGCAGTATTTT.